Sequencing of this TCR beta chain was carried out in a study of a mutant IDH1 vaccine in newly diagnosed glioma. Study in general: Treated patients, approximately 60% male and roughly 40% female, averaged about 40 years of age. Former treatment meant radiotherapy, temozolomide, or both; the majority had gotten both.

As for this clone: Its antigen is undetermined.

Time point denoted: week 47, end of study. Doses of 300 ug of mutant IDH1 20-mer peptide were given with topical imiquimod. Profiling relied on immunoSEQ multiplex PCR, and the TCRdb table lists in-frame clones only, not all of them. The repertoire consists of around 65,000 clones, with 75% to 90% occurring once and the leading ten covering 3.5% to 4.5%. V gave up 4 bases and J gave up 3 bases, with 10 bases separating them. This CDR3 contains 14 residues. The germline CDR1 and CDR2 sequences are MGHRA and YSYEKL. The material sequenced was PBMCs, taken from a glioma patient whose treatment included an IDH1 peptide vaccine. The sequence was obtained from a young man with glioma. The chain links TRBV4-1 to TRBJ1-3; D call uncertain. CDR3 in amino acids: CASSPTRVGNTIYF. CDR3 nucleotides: TGCGCCAGCAGCCCGACAAGGGTTGGAAACACCATATATTTT.